One sample yielded the 8 T cell receptor beta chains listed below, sequenced in a study of blood T cell repertoires in COVID-19. Measured with immunoSEQ multiplex PCR; TCRdb has only the in-frame clones, and not every one. The sample carries 150,000 to 200,000 clones, roughly nine tenths recorded once. The material sequenced was peripheral blood. The receptors shown here come from a man aged 18 to 35 with acute or convalescent COVID-19.

The V call is TRBV6-5, the J call TRBJ2-7, with D possibly matching TRBD1 (5 bases). This CDR3 comprises 14 residues. Looked up from germline, CDR1 is MNHEY and CDR2 is SVGAGI. V lost 2 bases to trimming and J lost 3 bases, with 11 bases between them. The CDR3 region is CASSYRETVYEQYF. DNA of the CDR3: TGTGCCAGCAGTTACCGTGAGACAGTCTACGAGCAGTACTTC.

This rearrangement joins TRBV5-8 to TRBJ2-7; 12 bases map to TRBD2. The length of the CDR3 is 16 residues. The germline gives CDR1 SGHTS, CDR2 YDEGEE. The V segment lost 1 base and the J segment 4 bases; nucleotides outside the gene matches: 6. The CDR3 loop is CASSLYLAGGLYEQYF. CDR3 nucleotides: TGTGCCAGCAGCTTGTATCTAGCGGGGGGGCTGTACGAGCAGTACTTC.

The chain recombines TRBV5-4 with TRBJ2-1, with TRBD2 matching over 13 bases. The CDR3 is made up of 15 amino acids. V shed 3 bases, J shed 9 bases, and the junction held 6 bases outside the gene matches. The germline CDR1 and CDR2 sequences are SGHNT and YYREEE (reference sequence). In nucleotides, the CDR3 is TGTGCCAGCAGCTGGACTAGCGGGGGAAGCAGTGAGCAGTTCTTC. It is translated as CASSWTSGGSSEQFF.

This chain connects TRBV10-3 to TRBJ1-1, with TRBD1 matching over 8 bases. The CDR3 spans 14 residues. J lost 0 bases, V lost 6 bases, and 3 bases had no gene match. The germline CDR1 and CDR2 sequences are ENHRY and SYGVKD. The CDR3 coding sequence is TGTGCCATCAGGGCAGGGGGCATGAACACTGAAGCTTTCTTT. It specifies CAIRAGGMNTEAFF.

In its sample, this clone was seen once. The chain joins TRBV19 to TRBJ1-4, with D maybe TRBD1 (5 bases). This CDR3 region has 19 residues. Germline values: CDR1 LNHDA, CDR2 SQIVND (reference sequence). V was clipped by 5 bases and J by 1 base, with 23 bases between them. CDR3 nucleotides: TGTGCCAGTAGTCCACCCCGGGCAGGGCGAATCGTAACTAATGAAAAACTGTTTTTT. Translating gives CASSPPRAGRIVTNEKLFF.

The chain combines TRBV7-6 with TRBJ2-7; TRBD1 matches at 9 bases. J lost 5 bases, V lost 6 bases, and 11 bases had no gene match. This CDR3 region has 15 residues. CDR1 SGHVS and CDR2 FNYEAQ come from the germline V gene. This CDR3 is CASSFQARTGDEQYF. CDR3 coding DNA: TGTGCCAGCAGTTTCCAAGCCCGGACAGGGGACGAGCAGTACTTC.

This chain uses TRBV10-3 with TRBJ2-1, with D perhaps given as TRBD1 or TRBD2 (10 bases each). Germline CDR1 and CDR2: ENHRY and SYGVKD. This CDR3 comprises 15 residues. V was cut by 8 bases and J by 8 bases, with 22 bases left in between. The CDR3 nucleotides read TGTGCCATCGGGACAGGGGTAGCGGGGGGCTATGAGCAGTTCTTC. It translates to CAIGTGVAGGYEQFF.

This chain uses TRBV5-1 with TRBJ2-3; 9 bases line up with TRBD2. The V gene end was trimmed by 4 bases and the J gene end by 6 bases; junction bases not matched to a gene: 6. CDR3 length equals 14 residues. Per the germline V gene, CDR1 is SGHRS and CDR2 is YFSETQ. The CDR3 sequence: CASSPVAGVDTQYF. CDR3 coding DNA: TGCGCCAGCAGCCCGGTAGCGGGGGTTGATACGCAGTATTTT. Full variable domain (remainder filled in from reference TRBV5-1 and TRBJ2-3): KAGVTQTPRYLIKTRGQQVTLSCSPISGHRSVSWYQQTPGQGLQFLFEYFSETQRNKGNFPGRFSGRQFSNSRSEMNVSTLELGDSALYLCASSPVAGVDTQYFGPGTRLTVL.